The 31 T cell receptor beta chains given below trace back to one sample, sequenced in a study of CD8+ T cells in alopecia areata. In each case, RNA was isolated and then reverse transcribed into cDNA as the sequencing template. Data came from immunoSEQ multiplex PCR; TCRdb stores just in-frame clones and leaves some out. There are some 240,000 clones in the sample; approximately 61% occur only once, and around 0.46% lies in the top ten. This sample comprised CD4+ T cells sorted from blood, obtained at week 0. These receptors all stem from a human donor with alopecia areata.

This clone was seen just once. The V gene is TRBV7-9, the J gene TRBJ1-6; 7 bases are shared with TRBD1. There are 14 residues in the CDR3. J was trimmed by 6 bases and V by 4 bases; bases with no gene match: 3. CDR1 is SEHNR, CDR2 FQNEAQ, per germline (reference sequence). The CDR3 DNA follows: TGTGCCAGCAGCTCCCAGGGGGGTAATTCACCCCTCCACTTT. Its translation is CASSSQGGNSPLHF.

The rearrangement uses TRBV6-5 and TRBJ1-1, with TRBD1 as a possible D gene (5 bases). The CDR3 is 13 residues long. V lost 6 bases and J 5 bases, leaving 13 bases between the germline ends. CDR1 and CDR2 from the germline V gene are MNHEY and SVGAGI. The CDR3 reads CASSLTRVTEAFF. The CDR3 DNA reads as TGTGCCAGCAGCCTAACCAGGGTGACTGAAGCTTTCTTT.

The rearrangement links TRBV9 to TRBJ2-1; 8 bases are shared with TRBD2. Germline loops: CDR1 SGDLS, CDR2 YYNGEE. Trimming cost V 4 bases and J 3 bases; bases outside gene matches: 6. CDR3 length: 15 amino acids. The CDR3 is CASSPGAGVYNEQFF. The CDR3 DNA sequence: TGTGCCAGCAGCCCAGGAGCGGGAGTCTACAATGAGCAGTTCTTC.

This chain connects TRBV4-1 to TRBJ1-5; 8 bases align to TRBD1. Germline-derived CDR1 and CDR2 are MGHRA and YSYEKL. V dropped 4 bases and J dropped 7; count of bases not matched to a gene: 12. This CDR3 spans 16 amino acids. The CDR3 coding sequence is TGCGCCAGCAGCCCCCCGGGACAGGAGCTCAGGCAGCCCCAGCATTTT. This codes for CASSPPGQELRQPQHF.

The rearrangement uses TRBV29-1 and TRBJ1-5; no clear D. V dropped 7 bases and J dropped 3 bases, with 13 bases sitting between them. Germline V gene data show CDR1 as SQVTM and CDR2 as ANQGSEA. The CDR3 loop spans 13 amino acids. The DNA for the CDR3 is TGCAGCGCCCAAACGGGGAACAATCAGCCCCAGCATTTT. Amino acid sequence: CSAQTGNNQPQHF. The whole variable domain, remainder taken from reference TRBV29-1 and TRBJ1-5, is SAVISQKPSRDICQRGTSLTIQCQVDSQVTMMFWYRQQPGQSLTLIATANQGSEATYESGFVIDKFPISRPNLTFSTLTVSNMSPEDSSIYLCSAQTGNNQPQHFGDGTRLSIL.

V gene TRBV25-1 combines with J gene TRBJ1-2; D is uncertain. Germline lookup yields CDR1 MGHDK and CDR2 SYGVNS. The CDR3 has 17 residues. V was trimmed by 1 base and J by 0 bases, leaving 15 bases between them. CDR3 nucleotide sequence: TGTGCCAGCAGTGAATCGGGAGGTTTGTTGTCTAACTATGGCTACACCTTC. This sequence encodes CASSESGGLLSNYGYTF.

A few counts support this clone. The rearrangement uses TRBV30 and TRBJ1-2; 8 nucleotides match TRBD1. Germline V gene sequence: CDR1 GTSNPN, CDR2 SVGIG (reference sequence). The CDR3 extends over 14 amino acids. J gave up 3 bases and V 1 base, and 4 bases lay outside the gene matches. The DNA of the CDR3 is TGTGCCTGGAGTGAACGGGGACAGGACTATGGCTACACCTTC. Translated, it gives CAWSERGQDYGYTF.

This chain links TRBV5-1 with TRBJ1-2; no clear D gene. The CDR3 has 13 amino acids. CDR1 and CDR2 from the germline V gene are SGHRS and YFSETQ. V dropped 0 bases and J dropped 8 bases, with 11 bases sitting between them. As DNA, the CDR3 is TGCGCCAGCAGCTTGGGCCCTTCTGAAGGCTACACCTTC. Its translation is CASSLGPSEGYTF.

The chain links TRBV18 to TRBJ1-1, with unresolved D. Germline V lookup: CDR1 KGHSH, CDR2 LQKENI. V lost 4 bases and J 0 bases, leaving 12 bases between the germline ends. This CDR3 spans 15 amino acids. Written as DNA, the CDR3 is TGTGCCAGCTCACAAGGGAGGAGTATGAACACTGAAGCTTTCTTT. As protein: CASSQGRSMNTEAFF.

The rearrangement uses TRBV2 and TRBJ2-3, with D perhaps matching TRBD1 (5 bases). The V gene's germline CDR1 is SNHLY and CDR2 FYNNEI. V lost 8 bases and J 2 bases, leaving 11 bases between the germline ends. The CDR3 covers 13 residues. The CDR3: CASGKGFTDTQYF. CDR3 nucleotide sequence: TGTGCCAGCGGAAAGGGGTTCACAGATACGCAGTATTTT.

This rearrangement joins TRBV29-1 to TRBJ1-6; D gene ambiguous. The germline gives CDR1 SQVTM, CDR2 ANQGSEA. The V and J ends lost 7 bases and 0 bases respectively, with 13 bases between them. The CDR3 is 15 residues long. CDR3 protein: CSAKDEGSYNSPLHF. Written as DNA, the CDR3 is TGCAGCGCCAAGGACGAGGGCTCCTATAATTCACCCCTCCACTTT. Variable domain in full (rest from reference TRBV29-1 and TRBJ1-6): SAVISQKPSRDICQRGTSLTIQCQVDSQVTMMFWYRQQPGQSLTLIATANQGSEATYESGFVIDKFPISRPNLTFSTLTVSNMSPEDSSIYLCSAKDEGSYNSPLHFGNGTRLTVT.

The rearrangement links TRBV30 to TRBJ2-7, with TRBD2 identical over 8 bases. Germline assignment: CDR1 GTSNPN and CDR2 SVGIG (reference sequence). CDR3 length: 14 residues. Losses at the gene ends were 2 bases for V and 2 bases for J; bases not matched to a gene: 5. CDR3 region: CAWSTGLGAYEQYF. The CDR3 nucleotides read TGTGCCTGGAGTACGGGACTAGGGGCCTACGAGCAGTACTTC. The variable domain in full, with the rest retrieved from reference TRBV30 and TRBJ2-7, is SQTIHQWPATLVQPVGSPLSLECTVEGTSNPNLYWYRQAAGRGLQLLFYSVGIGQISSEVPQNLSASRPQDRQFILSSKKLLLSDSGFYLCAWSTGLGAYEQYFGPGTRLTVT.

This clone has a handful of counts. The rearrangement uses TRBV7-2 and TRBJ2-2; 7 bases are a match to TRBD2. Germline assignment: CDR1 SGHTA and CDR2 FQGNSA. The CDR3 spans 17 residues. V was clipped by 3 bases and J by 6 bases; unmatched bases: 13. CDR3 loop: CASSFTLLAGVSGELFF. The DNA of the CDR3 is TGTGCCAGCAGCTTCACCCTACTGGCGGGGGTTTCCGGGGAGCTGTTTTTT.

This clone appeared once. The CDR3 region has the DNA TGTGCCAGCTCACCGACAGGGGGCCCAAACTATGGCTACACCTTC. Encoded protein: CASSPTGGPNYGYTF. The chain is built from TRBV18 and TRBJ1-2, with 10 nucleotides matching TRBD1. Germline loops: CDR1 KGHSH, CDR2 LQKENI. CDR3 length: 15 residues. Trimming at V came to 3 bases and at J to 2 bases, leaving 3 bases not matched to a gene.

This clone occurred once. The sample carries other DNA sequences with the same CDR3. The chain carries TRBV4-1 and TRBJ2-5, with D possibly TRBD1 on 5 matching bases. Germline values: CDR1 MGHRA, CDR2 YSYEKL. CDR3 length equals 13 residues. V lost 3 bases, J lost 3 bases, and 8 bases lay in between. As DNA, the CDR3 is TGCGCCAGCAGCCAGGGGCAGGAAGAGACCCAGTACTTC. It encodes CASSQGQEETQYF.

The rearrangement links TRBV20-1 to TRBJ2-7; tentatively, D is TRBD2 (5 bases). From germline, CDR1 is DFQATT and CDR2 SNEGSKA (reference sequence). The CDR3 is made up of 11 amino acids. The V end lost 6 bases, the J end lost 3 bases, and 9 bases lay between the germline ends. The DNA for the CDR3 is TGCAGTGCAGCGGACCGCTACGAGCAGTACTTC. Protein sequence: CSAADRYEQYF.

This clone came up a few times. This sequence joins TRBV27 and TRBJ1-2, with no clear D. CDR1 and CDR2 from the germline V gene are MNHEY and SMNVEV (reference sequence). Trimming removed 11 bases from V and 5 bases from J, with 18 bases in between. The CDR3 extends over 13 amino acids. In nucleotides, the CDR3 is TGTGCCGTGGGAGGGTCCGGTAGATATGGCTACACCTTC. This sequence encodes CAVGGSGRYGYTF.

This clone was seen only once. V usage is TRBV7-9 and J usage is TRBJ2-6; D is possibly TRBD2 (5 bases). V lost 2 bases and J 2 bases, leaving 7 bases between the germline ends. Germline CDR1 SEHNR, CDR2 FQNEAQ (reference sequence). This CDR3 contains 15 residues. The chain's CDR3 is CASSLSGAGANVLTF. The CDR3 nucleotides read TGTGCCAGCAGCTTATCCGGGGCTGGGGCCAACGTCCTGACTTTC.

This rearrangement joins TRBV5-1 to TRBJ1-4; possible D gene TRBD1, 5 bases. This CDR3 is 14 amino acids long. V shed 2 bases and J shed 5 bases, with 10 bases lying between them. The germline V gene encodes CDR1 SGHRS and CDR2 YFSETQ. CDR3 DNA: TGCGCCAGCAGCTTTGGGACCATCAATGAAAAACTGTTTTTT. Translating gives CASSFGTINEKLFF.

V gene TRBV13 combines with J gene TRBJ1-5, with 7 bases aligning to TRBD1. The CDR3 length is 16 residues. V lost 6 bases, J lost 0 bases, and 8 bases stayed unmatched. Germline CDR1 is PRHDT and CDR2 is FYEKMQ (reference sequence). DNA for the CDR3: TGTGCCAGCAGATGGGACAGACGATATAGCAATCAGCCCCAGCATTTT. This encodes CASRWDRRYSNQPQHF.

The chain carries TRBV30 and TRBJ1-2; D is unclear. Germline V gives CDR1 GTSNPN, CDR2 SVGIG (reference sequence). This CDR3 region has 12 residues. V gave up 3 bases and J gave up 2 bases, with 7 bases separating them. CDR3 nucleotide sequence: TGTGCCTGGAGGCGGGAAAACTATGGCTACACCTTC. Translating gives CAWRRENYGYTF.

The CDR3 protein is CASSPGNGLAGEEQYF. As DNA, the CDR3 is TGCGCCAGCAGCCCGGGAAACGGACTAGCGGGAGAAGAGCAGTACTTC. The chain employs TRBV5-1 and TRBJ2-7; 13 bases fit TRBD2. The V segment lost 4 bases and the J segment 7 bases; nucleotides outside the gene matches: 11. Germline V lookup: CDR1 SGHRS, CDR2 YFSETQ. This CDR3 comprises 16 residues.

The genes are TRBV18 and TRBJ2-3; TRBD1 is a possible D gene (6 bases). The V end lost 3 bases, the J end lost 5 bases, and 15 bases lay between the germline ends. The CDR3 runs 15 residues. CDR1 and CDR2 from the germline V gene are KGHSH and LQKENI. CDR3 amino acids: CASSPLKQGGDTQYF. The DNA for the CDR3 is TGTGCCAGCTCACCCCTCAAACAGGGCGGAGATACGCAGTATTTT.

The chain employs TRBV7-9 and TRBJ2-3, with D hard to call. The length of the CDR3 is 15 residues. The germline V gene encodes CDR1 SEHNR and CDR2 FQNEAQ (reference sequence). Trimming cost V 3 bases and J 0 bases, with 10 bases left between them. The CDR3 sequence is CASSFGIASTDTQYF. The DNA of the CDR3 is TGTGCCAGCAGCTTTGGGATTGCTAGCACAGATACGCAGTATTTT. Complete variable domain (other parts from reference TRBV7-9 and TRBJ2-3): DTGVSQNPRHKITKRGQNVTFRCDPISEHNRLYWYRQTLGQGPEFLTYFQNEAQLEKSRLLSDRFSAERPKGSFSTLEIQRTEQGDSAMYLCASSFGIASTDTQYFGPGTRLTVL.

This chain connects TRBV2 to TRBJ2-6, with D uncertain. The CDR3 contains 12 residues. Deletions cut 8 bases from V and 2 bases from J, with 4 bases between. Germline V gene data show CDR1 as SNHLY and CDR2 as FYNNEI. In DNA, the CDR3 is TGTGCCAGCTCCCCTGGGGCCAACGTCCTGACTTTC. Translating it yields CASSPGANVLTF.

As DNA, the CDR3 is TGCAGCGTCCGGGCCGGGACAGGAGTTAACTATGGCTACACCTTC. It specifies CSVRAGTGVNYGYTF. This rearrangement joins TRBV29-1 to TRBJ1-2, with 8 bases matching TRBD1. Germline V lookup: CDR1 SQVTM, CDR2 ANQGSEA. The CDR3 covers 15 residues. V shed 6 bases and J 1 base; nucleotides not matched to a gene: 10. Complete variable domain (other parts from reference TRBV29-1 and TRBJ1-2): SAVISQKPSRDICQRGTSLTIQCQVDSQVTMMFWYRQQPGQSLTLIATANQGSEATYESGFVIDKFPISRPNLTFSTLTVSNMSPEDSSIYLCSVRAGTGVNYGYTFGSGTRLTVV.

The chain recombines TRBV9 with TRBJ2-6, with 10 bases lining up with TRBD2. The junction had 3 bases not matched to a gene; V was cut back by 0 bases and J by 0 bases. The CDR3 has 18 residues. Germline lookup yields CDR1 SGDLS and CDR2 YYNGEE. CDR3 amino acids: CASSVGLAGYSGANVLTF. CDR3 DNA sequence: TGTGCCAGCAGCGTAGGACTAGCGGGCTACTCTGGGGCCAACGTCCTGACTTTC. Filled out from reference TRBV9 and TRBJ2-6, the complete variable domain reads DSGVTQTPKHLITATGQRVTLRCSPRSGDLSVYWYQQSLDQGLQFLIQYYNGEERAKGNILERFSAQQFPDLHSELNLSSLELGDSALYFCASSVGLAGYSGANVLTFGAGSRLTVL.

This chain joins TRBV6-6 and TRBJ1-1; D gene uncertain. Germline V gene data show CDR1 as MNHNY and CDR2 as SVGAGI (reference sequence). The CDR3 is 12 residues long. V was trimmed by 9 bases and J by 0 bases, leaving 8 bases between them. This chain's CDR3 is CASLGLNTEAFF. CDR3 sequence (DNA): TGTGCCAGTCTAGGCCTGAACACTGAAGCTTTCTTT.

Concerning this clone itself: Its ends do not fully match the called genes, so a read error is possible. This rearrangement joins TRBV30 to TRBJ1-3; no clear D. The CDR3 totals 11 residues. Germline CDR1 and CDR2: GTSNPN and SVGIG (reference sequence). CDR3 residues: CAWSPASNTIF. CDR3 nucleotides: TGTGCCTGGAGTCCGGCTAGCAACACCATTTTT.

This clone was picked up a small number of times. A junction end diverges from the germline sequence, so it may reflect a read error. CDR3 loop: CSLEQGYTEAFF. Here the CDR3 DNA reads TGCAGCCTTGAACAGGGGTACACTGAAGCTTTCTTT. The chain uses TRBV29-1 and TRBJ1-1, with 7 nucleotides matching TRBD1. CDR1 SQVTM and CDR2 ANQGSEA come from the germline V gene. The CDR3 spans 12 residues.

The rearrangement links TRBV6-5 to TRBJ2-4; TRBD2 matches 7 bases. The CDR3 loop spans 16 amino acids. The V and J ends lost 0 bases and 4 bases, in that order; junction bases with no gene match: 6. Germline V gene sequence: CDR1 MNHEY, CDR2 SVGAGI. CDR3 residues: CASSYSGLGLKNIQYF. The DNA for the CDR3 is TGTGCCAGCAGTTACTCTGGACTAGGGTTAAAAAACATTCAGTACTTC.